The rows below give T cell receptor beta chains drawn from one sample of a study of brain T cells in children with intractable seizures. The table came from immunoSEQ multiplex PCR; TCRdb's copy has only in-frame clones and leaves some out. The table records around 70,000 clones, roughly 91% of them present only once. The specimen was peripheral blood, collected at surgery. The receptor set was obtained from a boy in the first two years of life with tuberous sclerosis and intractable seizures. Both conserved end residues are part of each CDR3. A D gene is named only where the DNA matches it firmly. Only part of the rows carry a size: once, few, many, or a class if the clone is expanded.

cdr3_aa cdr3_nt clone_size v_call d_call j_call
CASSIIAASYGYTF TGTGCCAGTAGTATAATCGCAGCGAGCTATGGCTACACCTTC - TRBV19 - TRBJ1-2
CASSLFDSNYGYTF TGCGCCAGCAGCTTATTTGACAGTAACTATGGCTACACCTTC - TRBV5-1 - TRBJ1-2
CASSPGDKTMGYTF TGTGCCAGTAGCCCTGGGGACAAGACTATGGGCTACACCTTC - TRBV19 - TRBJ1-2
CASSQPRGAGGVYEQYF TGTGCCAGCAGCCAACCGCGGGGAGCGGGGGGGGTTTACGAGCAGTACTTC - TRBV3-1/TRBV3-2 TRBD2 TRBJ2-7
CASSLPAGNYGYTF TGTGCCAGCAGCTTGCCGGCAGGGAACTATGGCTACACCTTC - TRBV5-6 - TRBJ1-2
CASSHGGNEQFF TGTGCCAGCAGCCACGGGGGGAATGAGCAGTTCTTC - TRBV3-1/TRBV3-2 TRBD2 TRBJ2-1
CASSFGQGRSPLHF TGTGCCAGCAGCTTCGGACAGGGGAGATCACCCCTCCACTTT - TRBV7-8 TRBD1 TRBJ1-6
CASSPGTAGAFF TGTGCCAGCAGCCCGGGGACAGCGGGAGCTTTCTTT few TRBV5-4 TRBD1 TRBJ1-1
CASSTLARITEAFF TGTGCCAGCAGCACACTGGCCCGGATAACTGAAGCTTTCTTT once TRBV7-9 - TRBJ1-1
CASSAGTGRGYEQYF TGTGCCAGCAGCGCGGGGACAGGTAGGGGTTACGAGCAGTACTTC - TRBV9 TRBD1 TRBJ2-7
CAISVGGTIKGYEQYF TGTGCCATCAGTGTGGGGGGGACTATTAAAGGATACGAGCAGTACTTC - TRBV10-3 TRBD2 TRBJ2-7
CATRGVGSNQPQHF TGTGCCACTAGGGGGGTTGGAAGCAATCAGCCCCAGCATTTT few TRBV24-1 - TRBJ1-5
CASSIAGSSDTQYF TGTGCCAGTAGTATAGCAGGGTCATCAGATACGCAGTATTTT - TRBV19 - TRBJ2-3
CASSLLQGANYGYTF TGTGCCAGCAGCTTATTACAGGGGGCAAACTATGGCTACACCTTC - TRBV7-9 TRBD1 TRBJ1-2
CASSLGQTTDLYEQYF TGTGCCAGCAGTTTAGGCCAGACGACTGATCTCTACGAGCAGTACTTC - TRBV27 - TRBJ2-7
CASTSDRGAADTQYF TGTGCCAGCACCTCGGACAGGGGCGCCGCAGATACGCAGTATTTT - TRBV2 TRBD1 TRBJ2-3